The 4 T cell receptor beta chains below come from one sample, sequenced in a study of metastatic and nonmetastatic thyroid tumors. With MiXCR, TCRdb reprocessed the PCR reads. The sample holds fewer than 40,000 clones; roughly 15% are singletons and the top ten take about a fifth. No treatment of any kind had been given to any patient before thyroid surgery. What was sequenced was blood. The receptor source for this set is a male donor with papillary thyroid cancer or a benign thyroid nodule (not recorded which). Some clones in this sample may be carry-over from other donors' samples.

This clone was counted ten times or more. The CDR3 here is CGTRANTGELFF. CDR3 nucleotides: TGTGGGACCCGGGCGAACACCGGGGAGCTGTTTTTT. The chain uses TRBV11-2 and TRBJ2-2; D gene uncertain. This CDR3 has 12 amino acids. Germline assignment: CDR1 SGHAT and CDR2 FQNNGV.

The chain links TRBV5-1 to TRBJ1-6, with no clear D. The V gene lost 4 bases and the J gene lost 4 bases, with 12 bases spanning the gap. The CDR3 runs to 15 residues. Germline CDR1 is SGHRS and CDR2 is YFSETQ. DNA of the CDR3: TGCGCCAGCAGCCCGGGCGGCCAATATAATTCACCCCTCCACTTT. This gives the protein CASSPGGQYNSPLHF.

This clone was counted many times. The CDR3, as DNA: TGCAGCGTAAGGACTAGCGGGAGTAATGAGCAGTTCTTC. Amino acid sequence: CSVRTSGSNEQFF. The gene calls are TRBV29-1 and TRBJ2-1; 13 bases match TRBD2. The V segment lost 6 bases and the J segment 7 bases; nucleotides outside the gene matches: 3. The CDR3 is 13 residues long. Germline V gene data show CDR1 as SQVTM and CDR2 as ANQGSEA.

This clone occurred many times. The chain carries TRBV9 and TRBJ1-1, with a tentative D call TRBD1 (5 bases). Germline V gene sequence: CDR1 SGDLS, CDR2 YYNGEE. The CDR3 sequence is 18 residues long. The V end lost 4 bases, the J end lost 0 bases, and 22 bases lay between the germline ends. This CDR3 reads CASSPGRGYPNMNTEAFF. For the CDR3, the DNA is TGTGCCAGCAGCCCCGGACGGGGCTATCCTAACATGAACACTGAAGCTTTCTTT.